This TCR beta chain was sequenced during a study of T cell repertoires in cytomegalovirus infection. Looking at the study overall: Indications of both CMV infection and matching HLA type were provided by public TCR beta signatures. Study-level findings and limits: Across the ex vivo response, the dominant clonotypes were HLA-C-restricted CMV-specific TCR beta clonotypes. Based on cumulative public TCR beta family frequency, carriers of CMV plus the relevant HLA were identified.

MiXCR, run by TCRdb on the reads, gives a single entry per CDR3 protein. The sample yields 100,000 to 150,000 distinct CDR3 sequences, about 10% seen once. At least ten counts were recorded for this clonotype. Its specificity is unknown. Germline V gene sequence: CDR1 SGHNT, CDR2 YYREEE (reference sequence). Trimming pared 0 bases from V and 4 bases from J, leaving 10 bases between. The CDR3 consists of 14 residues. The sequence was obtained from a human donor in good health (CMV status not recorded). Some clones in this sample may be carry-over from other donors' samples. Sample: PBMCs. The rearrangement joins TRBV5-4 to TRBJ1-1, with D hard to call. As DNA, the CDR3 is TGTGCCAGCAGCTTGGAAAGGGCGGTCACTGAAGCTTTCTTT. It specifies CASSLERAVTEAFF.